Shown below are 27 T cell receptor beta chains from a single sample sequenced in a study of neurological immune-mediated disorders. Stated time point: longitudinal time-point 2. TCRdb passed the 5' RACE reads through MiXCR, listing each CDR3 protein once. The table lists 40,000 to 60,000 distinct CDR3 sequences, less than 15% of them singletons. The sequenced sample was PBMCs. Receptors originate from a male donor with HTLV-1-associated myelopathy (HAM/TSP).

This clonotype occurred many times. The V gene is TRBV11-2, the J gene TRBJ2-3; tentatively, D is TRBD2 (6 bases). The CDR3 loop spans 18 amino acids. Germline V gives CDR1 SGHAT, CDR2 FQNNGV. With 4 bases removed from V and 2 bases from J, the gap between germline ends came to 22 bases. CDR3 DNA: TGTGCCAGCAGCTCCTCCTGGGGCGGGGTAGAATTCACAGATACGCAGTATTTT. It specifies CASSSSWGGVEFTDTQYF.

Worth noting for this clonotype: Possible read error: a much larger clone is one base away. The gene calls are TRBV5-1 and TRBJ1-2; D may be TRBD1 (5 bases). This CDR3 contains 13 residues. Germline lookup yields CDR1 SGHRS and CDR2 YFSETQ. V lost 6 bases, J lost 2 bases, and 11 bases lay in between. The CDR3 sequence is CASNIQENYGYTF. CDR3 sequence (DNA): TGCGCCAGCAACATACAGGAAAACTATGGCTACACCTTC.

This clonotype occurred many times. This chain joins TRBV7-6 and TRBJ1-4; D call uncertain. CDR3 length: 15 residues. V lost 5 bases, J lost 0 bases, and 10 bases lay in between. The germline gives CDR1 SGHVS, CDR2 FNYEAQ. In nucleotides, the CDR3 is TGTGCCAGCAGCCGTGGAGGGACAACTAATGAAAAACTGTTTTTT. Encoded protein: CASSRGGTTNEKLFF.

This clonotype was picked up many times. J is TRBJ1-1 and V is TRBV15; D call uncertain. Trimming took off 6 bases at V and 4 bases at J, with 18 bases between the two ends. The germline V gene has CDR1 LNHNV and CDR2 YYDKDF (reference sequence). The CDR3 has 15 residues. CDR3 DNA sequence: TGTGCCACCAGTAAGGACGCGCGGTCGGTCACTGAAGCTTTCTTT. This sequence encodes CATSKDARSVTEAFF.

This clonotype was found many times. CDR3 sequence (DNA): TGCGCCAGCAGCCCAACCGACAGGGGAAGGGAGACCCAGTACTTC. Encoded protein: CASSPTDRGRETQYF. V gene TRBV5-1 combines with J gene TRBJ2-5; 8 bases are shared with TRBD1. With 4 bases clipped from V and 5 bases from J, the junction kept 10 bases outside the gene matches. Germline V gene lookup returns CDR1 SGHRS and CDR2 YFSETQ. The CDR3 contains 15 residues.

In this sample, this clonotype turned up many times. This chain links TRBV18 with TRBJ2-1; 7 bases are shared with TRBD1. The trim removed 3 bases at V and 0 bases at J, leaving 5 bases unmatched. Germline V gives CDR1 KGHSH, CDR2 LQKENI. The CDR3 consists of 16 residues. This chain's CDR3 is CASSPPGQSSYNEQFF. The CDR3 nucleotides read TGTGCCAGCTCACCCCCGGGACAGAGCTCCTACAATGAGCAGTTCTTC. The full variable domain, with the rest looked up from reference TRBV18 and TRBJ2-1, is NAGVMQNPRHLVRRRGQEARLRCSPMKGHSHVYWYRQLPEEGLKFMVYLQKENIIDESGMPKERFSAEFPKEGPSILRIQQVVRGDSAAYFCASSPPGQSSYNEQFFGPGTRLTVL.

Ten or more counts support this clonotype. This sequence joins TRBV20-1 and TRBJ2-7; possible D gene TRBD1, 6 bases. Deletions cut 4 bases from V and 3 bases from J, with 16 bases between. The CDR3 runs to 14 residues. Germline loops: CDR1 DFQATT, CDR2 SNEGSKA (reference sequence). CDR3 sequence reads: CSAMNTQGFYEQYF. Written as DNA, the CDR3 is TGCAGTGCTATGAATACACAGGGTTTCTACGAGCAGTACTTC.

This clonotype was counted many times. The chain is built from TRBV14 and TRBJ2-2; D uncertain. The germline gives CDR1 SGHDN, CDR2 FVKESK. The V and J ends lost 0 bases and 7 bases respectively, with 6 bases between them. The CDR3 extends over 13 amino acids. The CDR3 region has the DNA TGTGCCAGCAGCCAAGATTGGGGCGGGGAGCTGTTTTTT. Translation: CASSQDWGGELFF.

This clonotype was counted many times. The chain uses TRBV5-1 and TRBJ2-1; D uncertain. V lost 2 bases, J lost 9 bases, and 6 bases lay in between. The V gene's germline CDR1 is SGHRS and CDR2 YFSETQ. CDR3 length: 11 residues. The CDR3 protein is CASSFISEQFF. DNA of the CDR3: TGCGCCAGCAGCTTCATTAGTGAGCAGTTCTTC.

This clonotype is termed medium-sized (0.01 to 0.1%). J is TRBJ2-1 and V is TRBV4-3, with 12 nucleotides matching TRBD1. The CDR3 loop spans 16 amino acids. V lost 1 base and J lost 7; bases outside the gene matches: 5. CDR1 is LGHNA, CDR2 YSLEER, per germline. DNA of the CDR3: TGCGCCAGCAGCCAAGGGGGGACAGGGGGCCGAAATGAGCAGTTCTTC. Its translation: CASSQGGTGGRNEQFF.

This clonotype was seen ten or more times. The V and J genes are TRBV7-8 and TRBJ2-3; a possible D gene is TRBD1 (5 bases). Between the trimmed V and J ends, which lost 1 base and 4 bases, there was a span of 9 bases. Germline CDR1 and CDR2: SGHVS and FQNEAQ. CDR3 length: 14 residues. The CDR3 region is CASSLDRGADTQYF. The CDR3 bases are TGTGCCAGCAGCTTAGATAGGGGTGCAGATACGCAGTATTTT.

This clonotype was found many times. This chain connects TRBV9 to TRBJ2-7, with D uncertain. Trimming removed 0 bases at V and 5 bases at J, with 3 bases between. The CDR3 has 11 residues. Germline V lookup: CDR1 SGDLS, CDR2 YYNGEE. CDR3 in DNA: TGTGCCAGCAGCGTAGGAGACGAGCAGTACTTC. Translating it yields CASSVGDEQYF.

This clonotype was counted many times. The chain couples TRBV12-3 or TRBV12-4 to TRBJ2-7; D is tentatively TRBD1 or TRBD2 (6 bases each). The CDR3 is 12 residues long. V was cut by 3 bases and J by 6 bases, with 9 bases left in between. The CDR3: CASSFSGAEQYF. Here the CDR3 DNA reads TGTGCCAGCAGTTTTTCGGGGGCCGAGCAGTACTTC.

This clonotype was counted many times. The V gene is TRBV20-1, the J gene TRBJ2-6, with 9 bases lining up with TRBD1. V was pared by 1 base and J by 0 bases, with 7 bases of the junction left unmatched. Germline CDR1 DFQATT, CDR2 SNEGSKA (reference sequence). The CDR3 sequence is 18 residues long. The DNA for the CDR3 is TGCAGTGCTAGAGCTCGGGACAGGGAACTCTCTGGGGCCAACGTCCTGACTTTC. Translated, it gives CSARARDRELSGANVLTF.

This clonotype was detected ten times or more. The gene calls are TRBV5-1 and TRBJ2-5; 9 bases align to TRBD1. J gave up 1 base and V 4 bases, and 14 bases lay outside the gene matches. This CDR3 spans 18 amino acids. CDR1 is SGHRS and CDR2 is YFSETQ in the germline V gene. This CDR3 reads CASSRNYRGRSTQETQYF. CDR3 in DNA: TGCGCCAGCAGCCGGAACTACAGGGGGCGGTCTACCCAAGAGACCCAGTACTTC.

This clonotype was detected many times. V gene TRBV28 combines with J gene TRBJ2-1; D is possibly TRBD1 (5 bases). Germline V lookup: CDR1 MDHEN, CDR2 SYDVKM. Trimming stripped 6 bases from V and 14 bases from J, with 17 bases between. The CDR3 spans 12 residues. The CDR3 nucleotides are TGTGCCAGCAGCGGATCAGGGTTTTTGGAGTTCTTC. Translation: CASSGSGFLEFF.

Of note for this clonotype: Being one base from a much bigger clone, this may be a read error. The chain carries TRBV5-6 and TRBJ2-5; D is perhaps TRBD1 (6 bases). The CDR3 has 15 residues. Germline V gene lookup returns CDR1 SGHDT and CDR2 YYEEEE. Trimming took off 2 bases at V and 4 bases at J, with 15 bases between the two ends. CDR3 sequence: CASSFEQGGAETQYF. The CDR3 coding sequence is TGTGCCAGCAGCTTTGAGCAAGGGGGTGCAGAGACCCAGTACTTC.

At least ten counts were recorded for this clonotype. The CDR3 sequence is CASSWGTGGTELFF. The CDR3 bases are TGTGCCAGCAGCTGGGGGACCGGGGGGACGGAACTGTTTTTT. The V call is TRBV7-8, the J call TRBJ1-4; tentative D call: TRBD1 (5 bases). The CDR3 runs to 14 residues. In germline, CDR1 is SGHVS, CDR2 FQNEAQ. The ends were cut back, 4 bases at V and 12 bases at J, with 18 bases in the middle.

This clonotype was recorded at least ten times. This rearrangement joins TRBV20-1 to TRBJ2-1, with a tentative D call TRBD2 (6 bases). CDR1 is DFQATT, CDR2 SNEGSKA, per germline (reference sequence). Between the trimmed V and J ends, which lost 1 base and 0 bases, there was a span of 10 bases. CDR3 length equals 15 residues. The CDR3 is CSARGRVFSYNEQFF. The CDR3 region has the DNA TGCAGTGCTAGAGGGAGGGTTTTCTCCTACAATGAGCAGTTCTTC.

The V and J genes are TRBV29-1 and TRBJ2-5; the D call may be TRBD1 or TRBD2 (5 bases each). CDR3 length: 13 residues. The germline gives CDR1 SQVTM, CDR2 ANQGSEA. With 5 bases removed from V and 4 bases from J, the gap between germline ends came to 14 bases. The chain's CDR3 is CSVPRGGVETQYF. CDR3 coding DNA: TGCAGCGTTCCCCGGGGCGGTGTAGAGACCCAGTACTTC.

The rearrangement links TRBV4-3 to TRBJ1-2, with 7 bases matching TRBD1. Trimming cost V 0 bases and J 2 bases; bases outside gene matches: 9. Germline-derived CDR1 and CDR2 are LGHNA and YSLEER. The CDR3 sequence is 17 residues long. The CDR3 spells CASSQDQGTVENYGYTF. The CDR3 region has the DNA TGCGCCAGCAGCCAAGATCAAGGGACAGTGGAAAACTATGGCTACACCTTC.

This clonotype came up many times. The chain combines TRBV5-1 with TRBJ2-3; 9 positions agree with TRBD2. The germline V gene has CDR1 SGHRS and CDR2 YFSETQ. The CDR3 length is 16 residues. The V gene end was trimmed by 0 bases and the J gene end by 2 bases; junction bases not matched to a gene: 4. The CDR3 coding sequence is TGCGCCAGCAGCTTGGGTCTAGCGGGGTTCACAGATACGCAGTATTTT. It specifies CASSLGLAGFTDTQYF.

The J gene is TRBJ2-7, the V gene TRBV5-1; tentatively, D is TRBD1 (6 bases). Trimming stripped 5 bases from V and 5 bases from J, with 14 bases between. The CDR3 spans 13 residues. Germline V CDR1 and CDR2: SGHRS, YFSETQ. CDR3 coding DNA: TGCGCCAGCAGTACACTGGGACACCACGAGCAGTACTTC. Translating gives CASSTLGHHEQYF.

This clonotype ranks as medium-sized. The V call is TRBV5-1, the J call TRBJ1-4, with D unclear. The CDR3 runs 15 residues. Germline CDR1 and CDR2: SGHRS and YFSETQ. V shed 0 bases and J shed 8 bases, with 14 bases lying between them. CDR3 loop: CASSLGTPLKEKLFF. In nucleotides, the CDR3 is TGCGCCAGCAGCTTGGGGACCCCGCTGAAGGAAAAACTGTTTTTT.

At least ten counts were recorded for this clonotype. The chain employs TRBV10-3 and TRBJ2-5; weak D call: TRBD1 (5 bases). CDR1 is ENHRY and CDR2 is SYGVKD in the germline V gene. Between the trimmed V and J ends, which lost 8 bases and 1 base, there was a span of 17 bases. CDR3 length equals 15 residues. CDR3 residues: CAISPKTGVQETQYF. CDR3 nucleotides: TGTGCCATCTCGCCGAAAACAGGAGTCCAAGAGACCCAGTACTTC.

By share, this clonotype ranks as medium-sized. The rearrangement uses TRBV29-1 and TRBJ1-5; D may be TRBD1 (5 bases). CDR3 length: 12 residues. CDR1 and CDR2 from the germline V gene are SQVTM and ANQGSEA. V was pared by 7 bases and J by 0 bases, with 7 bases between. The CDR3 region is CSAQDSNQPQHF. The CDR3 bases are TGCAGCGCACAGGATAGCAATCAGCCCCAGCATTTT.

Ten or more counts support this clonotype. This chain joins TRBV29-1 and TRBJ2-7; a possible D gene is TRBD1 (6 bases). Germline V gives CDR1 SQVTM, CDR2 ANQGSEA. The ends were cut back, 6 bases at V and 2 bases at J, with 11 bases in the middle. This CDR3 has 12 residues. The CDR3 DNA reads TGCAGCGTCCGACAGGCAACCTACGAGCAGTACTTC. Amino acid sequence: CSVRQATYEQYF.